These 10 T cell receptor beta chains originate from one sample sequenced in a study of T-cell reconstitution after alpha-beta-depleted transplantation in children. Construction of the TCRbeta library involved unique molecular identifiers. TCRdb called the PCR reads again in MiXCR, with one record for every CDR3 protein. This table has roughly 590,000 distinct CDR3 sequences, around a sixth appearing once. The sample was PBMCs from the stem cell graft donor, taken from the stem cell graft. Every receptor here comes from a human donor who donated a stem cell graft to a child with acute myeloid leukemia.

At least ten counts were recorded for this clonotype. V is TRBV5-1 and J is TRBJ2-5, with D possibly TRBD2 on 5 matching bases. This CDR3 has 16 residues. Trimming removed 4 bases at V and 4 bases at J, with 20 bases between. Per germline, CDR1 SGHRS and CDR2 YFSETQ. The CDR3 DNA is TGCGCCAGCAGCATCCTGAGGGAAACTCTTGGAGAGACCCAGTACTTC. It is translated as CASSILRETLGETQYF.

In the case of this clonotype: One end of the junction is discordant with germline, which a read error may explain. The rearrangement joins TRBV20-1 to TRBJ2-5; 12 bases line up with TRBD1. Germline-derived CDR1 and CDR2 are DFQATT and SNEGSKA (reference sequence). The CDR3 is 16 residues long. The CDR3 DNA reads TGCTGTGCTAGTTCAAGGGACAGGGGGCTCCAAGAGACCCAGTACTTC. Protein: CCASSRDRGLQETQYF.

The chain has TRBV5-1 and TRBJ1-1; 8 bases match TRBD1. The V and J ends lost 9 bases and 5 bases, in that order; junction bases with no gene match: 12. This CDR3 has 14 residues. CDR1 is SGHRS and CDR2 is YFSETQ in the germline V gene. DNA of the CDR3: TGCGCCACGGGGAATGGACAGGGTGGGACTGAAGCTTTCTTT. Translation: CATGNGQGGTEAFF.

This chain uses TRBV20-1 with TRBJ2-7; D is unclear. V dropped 3 bases and J dropped 2 bases, with 20 bases sitting between them. CDR3 length: 16 amino acids. Germline assignment: CDR1 DFQATT and CDR2 SNEGSKA (reference sequence). The CDR3 loop reads CSASPTAGRRAYEQYF. Here the CDR3 DNA reads TGCAGTGCTAGCCCCACCGCCGGCAGGAGAGCCTACGAGCAGTACTTC.

This clonotype was observed at least ten times. The chain joins TRBV25-1 to TRBJ2-1, with TRBD1 identical over 9 bases. Trimming took 5 bases from V and 4 from J; bases not matched to a gene: 6. The length of the CDR3 is 15 residues. Looked up from germline, CDR1 is MGHDK and CDR2 is SYGVNS. As DNA, the CDR3 is TGTGCCAGCAGTTCGGACAGGGGAGGTTACAATGAGCAGTTCTTC. It codes for CASSSDRGGYNEQFF.

The V gene is TRBV20-1, the J gene TRBJ2-1; D may be TRBD2 (6 bases). Per germline, CDR1 DFQATT and CDR2 SNEGSKA (reference sequence). CDR3 size: 15 residues. V lost 4 bases, J lost 0 bases, and 13 bases lay in between. Here the CDR3 reads CSAILAESSYNEQFF. The CDR3 nucleotides are TGCAGTGCTATTTTAGCGGAGAGCTCCTACAATGAGCAGTTCTTC.

Ten or more counts support this clonotype. This chain links TRBV20-1 with TRBJ1-3, with a weak D call TRBD1 (5 bases). Looked up from germline, CDR1 is DFQATT and CDR2 is SNEGSKA (reference sequence). The V end was cut by 0 bases, the J end by 4 bases, with 31 bases between. This CDR3 has 21 amino acids. DNA for the CDR3: TGCAGTGCTAGAGATGAGGTCCTCGCGGGGCGAGGTAGTGTCTCGGGAAACACCATATATTTT. Amino acid sequence: CSARDEVLAGRGSVSGNTIYF.

In this sample, this clonotype turned up many times. The chain couples TRBV7-2 to TRBJ2-5; the match to TRBD2 covers 10 bases. The CDR3 spans 14 residues. Trimming removed 6 bases from V and 4 bases from J; junction bases left unmatched: 5. In germline, CDR1 is SGHTA, CDR2 FQGNSA. DNA of the CDR3: TGTGCCAGCAGTTCGAGCGGGGGGGGAGAGACCCAGTACTTC. Its translation is CASSSSGGGETQYF.

The chain carries TRBV5-1 and TRBJ2-1; TRBD1 might be the D (6 bases). This CDR3 comprises 15 residues. Trimming took off 3 bases at V and 3 bases at J, with 13 bases between the two ends. The germline V gene has CDR1 SGHRS and CDR2 YFSETQ. The CDR3 bases are TGCGCCAGCAGCTCCGACGGGACAAGCTACAATGAGCAGTTCTTC. It codes for CASSSDGTSYNEQFF.

This clonotype has a count of ten or more. The gene calls are TRBV9 and TRBJ2-7; D may be TRBD1 (5 bases). Germline V lookup: CDR1 SGDLS, CDR2 YYNGEE. The CDR3 runs to 14 residues. Trimming cost V 4 bases and J 2 bases, with 13 bases left between them. For the CDR3, the DNA is TGTGCCAGCAGCCCGATGGACATACCCTACGAGCAGTACGTC. It specifies CASSPMDIPYEQYV.